These 30 T cell receptor beta chains were all obtained from the same sample, sequenced in a study of control samples from healthy donors and cancer patients. The protocol was immunoSEQ multiplex PCR, while the TCRdb copy is restricted to in-frame clones and leaves out a portion. The data contain about 100,000 clones, roughly nine tenths of them seen just once; the ten biggest clones take up 18%. The sequenced sample was blood. All receptors derive from a woman between 45 and 60 years old in good health.

This chain connects TRBV4-3 to TRBJ1-6; D is undetermined. This CDR3 has 16 amino acids. The germline V gene encodes CDR1 LGHNA and CDR2 YSLEER. The V and J ends lost 2 bases and 2 bases respectively, with 10 bases between them. The CDR3 region has the DNA TGCGCCAGCAGCCAAACCCGTACGGCCTATAATTCACCCCTCCACTTT. Protein sequence: CASSQTRTAYNSPLHF.

In DNA form, the CDR3 reads TGTGCCAGCAGCGTAGGGGCCGGGTTTGACTCCACAGATACGCAGTATTTT. Translating it yields CASSVGAGFDSTDTQYF. V gene TRBV9 combines with J gene TRBJ2-3, with D uncertain. The CDR3 is 17 amino acids. Per germline, CDR1 SGDLS and CDR2 YYNGEE. V was shortened by 0 bases and J by 2 bases, with 16 bases between the two germline ends.

The chain combines TRBV19 with TRBJ2-4; D may correspond to TRBD1 or TRBD2 (5 bases each). The CDR3 spans 16 residues. The ends were cut back, 0 bases at V and 8 bases at J, with 17 bases in the middle. The germline gives CDR1 LNHDA, CDR2 SQIVND (reference sequence). CDR3 residues: CASSIDMGRVGDIQYF. CDR3 nucleotides: TGTGCCAGTAGTATAGATATGGGGCGGGTGGGGGACATTCAGTACTTC.

V gene TRBV6-4 combines with J gene TRBJ2-2, with D possibly TRBD1 on 6 matching bases. Germline-derived CDR1 and CDR2 are MRHNA and SNTAGT. Trimming removed 3 bases at V and 4 bases at J, with 15 bases between. The CDR3 runs to 16 residues. The CDR3 spells CASSEQGLSSTGELFF. As DNA, the CDR3 is TGTGCCAGCAGTGAACAGGGCTTGAGTAGCACCGGGGAGCTGTTTTTT.

This rearrangement joins TRBV5-1 to TRBJ2-3, with a weak D call TRBD2 (6 bases). The ends were cut back, 2 bases at V and 3 bases at J, with 10 bases in the middle. The CDR3 loop spans 14 amino acids. CDR1 and CDR2 from the germline V gene are SGHRS and YFSETQ. The CDR3 sequence is CASSFGTSTDTQYF. CDR3 in DNA: TGCGCCAGCAGCTTCGGGACTTCGACAGATACGCAGTATTTT.

The chain has TRBV18 and TRBJ2-7; no firm D call. V was clipped by 2 bases and J by 3 bases, with 23 bases between them. The germline CDR1 and CDR2 sequences are KGHSH and LQKENI. The CDR3 covers 18 residues. The CDR3 DNA reads as TGTGCCAGCTCACCAGTTGAGGCTAGGTCCCTATTCGGCTACGAGCAGTACTTC. Translation gives CASSPVEARSLFGYEQYF.

The chain couples TRBV7-2 to TRBJ2-3; no firm D call. Germline V gene lookup returns CDR1 SGHTA and CDR2 FQGNSA. The CDR3 extends over 11 amino acids. Trimming left V 4 bases short and J 6 bases short, with 5 bases between. The CDR3 loop reads CASSSHDTQYF. The CDR3, as DNA: TGTGCCAGCAGCTCTCACGATACGCAGTATTTT. Variable domain in full (rest from reference TRBV7-2 and TRBJ2-3): GAGVSQSPSNKVTEKGKDVELRCDPISGHTALYWYRQSLGQGLEFLIYFQGNSAPDKSGLPSDRFSAERTGGSVSTLTIQRTQQEDSAVYLCASSSHDTQYFGPGTRLTVL.

The count of this clone is one. This sequence joins TRBV7-8 and TRBJ2-7; TRBD1 matches at 9 bases. Germline V gene lookup returns CDR1 SGHVS and CDR2 FQNEAQ. Trimming cost V 0 bases and J 5 bases; bases outside gene matches: 5. The CDR3 runs to 15 residues. CDR3 DNA sequence: TGTGCCAGCAGCTTAGCCGGGACAGGGTCCCACGAGCAGTACGTC. Translating gives CASSLAGTGSHEQYV.

The chain couples TRBV9 to TRBJ2-1; D remains ambiguous. Germline V gene lookup returns CDR1 SGDLS and CDR2 YYNGEE. The CDR3 runs 17 residues. Trimming cost V 0 bases and J 4 bases, with 17 bases left between them. The CDR3 sequence: CASSVGPQGSSYNEQFF. The DNA of the CDR3 is TGTGCCAGCAGCGTAGGCCCCCAAGGGTCTTCTTACAATGAGCAGTTCTTC.

This chain joins TRBV18 and TRBJ1-1; 9 bases line up with TRBD1. Germline-derived CDR1 and CDR2 are KGHSH and LQKENI. This CDR3 has 15 residues. V trimming: 3 bases; J trimming: 1 base; junction bases outside the gene matches: 3. The CDR3 protein is CASSPGQGKNTEAFF. The CDR3 nucleotides read TGTGCCAGCTCACCCGGACAGGGGAAGAACACTGAAGCTTTCTTT. Based on the CDR3 plus reference TRBV18 and TRBJ1-1, the full variable domain is NAGVMQNPRHLVRRRGQEARLRCSPMKGHSHVYWYRQLPEEGLKFMVYLQKENIIDESGMPKERFSAEFPKEGPSILRIQQVVRGDSAAYFCASSPGQGKNTEAFFGQGTRLTVV.

The rearrangement links TRBV2 to TRBJ2-1; D may be TRBD2 (6 bases). The CDR3 runs 15 residues. Germline values: CDR1 SNHLY, CDR2 FYNNEI. Trimming removed 6 bases from V and 3 bases from J, with 15 bases in between. DNA of the CDR3: TGTGCCAGCAGCGGGACTTCCCCTTACTACAATGAGCAGTTCTTC. It encodes CASSGTSPYYNEQFF. The full variable domain, its missing parts supplied by reference TRBV2 and TRBJ2-1, is EPEVTQTPSHQVTQMGQEVILRCVPISNHLYFYWYRQILGQKVEFLVSFYNNEISEKSEIFDDQFSVERPDGSNFTLKIRSTKLEDSAMYFCASSGTSPYYNEQFFGPGTRLTVL.

This chain uses TRBV7-2 with TRBJ1-3, with D uncertain. Trimming shortened V by 4 bases and J by 4 bases, and 5 bases separated the two germline ends. The CDR3 runs to 12 residues. From germline, CDR1 is SGHTA and CDR2 FQGNSA. The CDR3 DNA sequence: TGTGCCAGCAGCTCAACGGGAAACACCATATATTTT. Encoded protein: CASSSTGNTIYF.

The chain carries TRBV19 and TRBJ1-1; 10 bases are shared with TRBD1. The CDR3 loop spans 15 amino acids. Losses at the gene ends were 8 bases for V and 1 base for J; bases not matched to a gene: 7. Germline assignment: CDR1 LNHDA and CDR2 SQIVND (reference sequence). The CDR3 here is CASLGDRGWNTEAFF. CDR3 DNA: TGTGCCAGTTTAGGGGACAGGGGATGGAACACTGAAGCTTTCTTT.

The sample holds a few counts of this clone. The chain couples TRBV14 to TRBJ1-2, with D perhaps matching TRBD1 (6 bases). This CDR3 contains 13 residues. The V end was cut by 4 bases, the J end by 6 bases, with 12 bases between. Looked up from germline, CDR1 is SGHDN and CDR2 is FVKESK. In DNA form, the CDR3 reads TGTGCCAGCAGCCCACAGGGAATTCATGGCTACACCTTC. Encoded protein: CASSPQGIHGYTF.

This sequence joins TRBV19 and TRBJ2-2, with unresolved D. CDR1 and CDR2 from the germline V gene are LNHDA and SQIVND (reference sequence). This CDR3 contains 15 residues. The V and J ends lost 5 bases and 0 bases respectively, with 10 bases between them. CDR3 loop: CASSVGSANTGELFF. The CDR3 DNA follows: TGTGCCAGTAGTGTTGGATCGGCGAACACCGGGGAGCTGTTTTTT.

The chain links TRBV4-1 to TRBJ1-2; the D gene is possibly TRBD1 (6 bases). Germline V lookup: CDR1 MGHRA, CDR2 YSYEKL. V shed 0 bases and J shed 5 bases, with 10 bases lying between them. The CDR3 totals 14 residues. Here the CDR3 reads CASSQETGFYGYTF. The CDR3 bases are TGCGCCAGCAGCCAAGAAACAGGGTTTTATGGCTACACCTTC.

V usage is TRBV27 and J usage is TRBJ2-1; TRBD1 aligns across 8 bases. Germline-derived CDR1 and CDR2 are MNHEY and SMNVEV (reference sequence). Losses at the gene ends were 0 bases for V and 7 bases for J; bases not matched to a gene: 11. The CDR3 sequence is 17 residues long. The CDR3 region is CASSLSPARGLKNEQFF. DNA of the CDR3: TGTGCCAGCAGTTTATCCCCCGCCAGGGGGCTCAAGAATGAGCAGTTCTTC.

The gene calls are TRBV5-8 and TRBJ1-6; 7 bases align to TRBD1. In germline, CDR1 is SGHTS, CDR2 YDEGEE. Trimming took 3 bases from V and 0 from J; bases not matched to a gene: 6. The CDR3 is made up of 17 amino acids. The CDR3 DNA reads as TGTGCCAGCAGCTATAACCAGGGGGTCTCCTATAATTCACCCCTCCACTTT. This gives the protein CASSYNQGVSYNSPLHF.

The rearrangement uses TRBV5-4 and TRBJ2-2, with a weak D call TRBD2 (5 bases). The CDR3 has 15 amino acids. Germline V CDR1 and CDR2: SGHNT, YYREEE (reference sequence). Trimming stripped 5 bases from V and 6 bases from J, with 17 bases between. CDR3 nucleotide sequence: TGTGCCAGCAGTCCTGGTGGTGTAGCGTCCGGGGAGCTGTTTTTT. It yields the protein CASSPGGVASGELFF.

The genes are TRBV6-2 or TRBV6-3 and TRBJ1-2; D unclear. V lost 6 bases to trimming and J lost 5 bases, with 19 bases between them. Germline V CDR1 and CDR2: MNHEY, SVGEGT. There are 15 residues in the CDR3. The CDR3 loop reads CASSPTWAGGYGYTF. The CDR3 DNA is TGTGCCAGCAGCCCGACTTGGGCAGGAGGTTATGGCTACACCTTC.

This clone occurred once. The chain couples TRBV24-1 to TRBJ2-3; 7 positions agree with TRBD2. With V trimmed by 5 bases and J by 1 base, 2 bases remained unmatched. The germline gives CDR1 KGHDR, CDR2 SFDVKD. The CDR3 contains 14 residues. CDR3 bases: TGTGCCACCAGTGTGGGAGGGGGCACAGATACGCAGTATTTT. It codes for CATSVGGGTDTQYF.

This clone has just a few counts. This chain connects TRBV18 to TRBJ2-7; possibly TRBD2 for D (5 bases). CDR1 is KGHSH and CDR2 is LQKENI in the germline V gene. V gave up 3 bases and J gave up 7 bases, with 22 bases separating them. The CDR3 is 16 residues long. The CDR3 coding sequence is TGTGCCAGCTCACCTTACACCGGATCGCCCCCGGGGGAGCAGTACGTC. Translation gives CASSPYTGSPPGEQYV.

V usage is TRBV3-1 (or the pseudogene TRBV3-2) and J usage is TRBJ2-2; 7 bases are a match to TRBD1. From germline, CDR1 is LGHDT and CDR2 YNNKEL (reference sequence). The V and J ends lost 4 bases and 5 bases, in that order; junction bases with no gene match: 10. This CDR3 has 16 amino acids. The CDR3 is CASSRHRGVVTGELFF. In DNA, the CDR3 is TGTGCCAGCAGCCGCCACAGGGGAGTAGTAACCGGGGAGCTGTTTTTT.

This sequence joins TRBV3-1 (or the pseudogene TRBV3-2) and TRBJ2-7; D is unresolved. The V end lost 3 bases, the J end lost 4 bases, and 19 bases lay between the germline ends. This CDR3 spans 16 amino acids. Per the germline V gene, CDR1 is LGHDT and CDR2 is YNNKEL (reference sequence). DNA of the CDR3: TGTGCCAGCAGCCATAAGCCCCATGGCAGGCTATACGAGCAGTACTTC. Protein product: CASSHKPHGRLYEQYF.

The rearrangement links TRBV6-5 to TRBJ2-2; D gene uncertain. CDR1 and CDR2 from the germline V gene are MNHEY and SVGAGI. Between the trimmed V and J ends, which lost 2 bases and 0 bases, there was a span of 4 bases. CDR3 length: 14 residues. The CDR3: CASSYQPNTGELFF. CDR3 bases: TGTGCCAGCAGTTACCAACCGAACACCGGGGAGCTGTTTTTT.

V gene TRBV24-1 combines with J gene TRBJ2-1; TRBD2 matches at 10 bases. After removal of 4 bases from V and 7 bases from J, the junction contained 6 bases not matched to a gene. From germline, CDR1 is KGHDR and CDR2 SFDVKD. CDR3 length: 15 amino acids. DNA for the CDR3: TGTGCCACCAGTGACCTAGCGGGAGATTGGAATGAGCAGTTCTTC. Translation: CATSDLAGDWNEQFF.

The chain combines TRBV7-2 with TRBJ2-1; D ambiguous. Trimming removed 3 bases from V and 0 bases from J, with 12 bases in between. CDR3 length: 16 amino acids. Germline lookup yields CDR1 SGHTA and CDR2 FQGNSA. The chain's CDR3 is CASSFMALVSYNEQFF. CDR3 nucleotides: TGTGCCAGCAGCTTCATGGCCCTCGTCTCCTACAATGAGCAGTTCTTC.

The J gene is TRBJ2-5, the V gene TRBV2; TRBD1 agrees at 8 bases. Looked up from germline, CDR1 is SNHLY and CDR2 is FYNNEI. The junction had 9 bases not matched to a gene; V was cut back by 7 bases and J by 5 bases. CDR3 length: 14 residues. The CDR3 spells CASKGQGAAETQYF. Written as DNA, the CDR3 is TGTGCCAGCAAAGGGCAGGGGGCCGCTGAGACCCAGTACTTC.

For the CDR3, the DNA is TGTGCCAGCATCCACACAGATACGCAGTATTTT. This encodes CASIHTDTQYF. The rearrangement links TRBV7-9 to TRBJ2-3; D unclear. The V gene's germline CDR1 is SEHNR and CDR2 FQNEAQ (reference sequence). The CDR3 runs 11 residues. V lost 7 bases to trimming and J lost 2 bases, with 4 bases between them.

This chain uses TRBV19 with TRBJ1-1; unclear D gene. Germline assignment: CDR1 LNHDA and CDR2 SQIVND (reference sequence). This CDR3 is built from 12 residues. Trimming took 6 bases from V and 0 from J, leaving 5 bases between them. The CDR3 protein is CASSYLNTEAFF. The CDR3 coding sequence is TGTGCCAGTAGCTACTTGAACACTGAAGCTTTCTTT.